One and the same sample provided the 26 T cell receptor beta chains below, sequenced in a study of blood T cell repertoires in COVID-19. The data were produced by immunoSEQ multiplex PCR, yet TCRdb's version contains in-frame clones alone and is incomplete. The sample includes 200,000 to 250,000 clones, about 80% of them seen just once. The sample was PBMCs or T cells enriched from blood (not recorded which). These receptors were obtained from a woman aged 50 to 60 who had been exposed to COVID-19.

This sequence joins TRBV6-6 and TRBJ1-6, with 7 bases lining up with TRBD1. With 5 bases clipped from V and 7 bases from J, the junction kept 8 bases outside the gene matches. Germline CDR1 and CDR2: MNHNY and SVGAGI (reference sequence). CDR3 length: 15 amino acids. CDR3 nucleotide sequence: TGTGCCAGCAGTCCTCTTACAGGGGAAAATTCACCCCTCCACTTT. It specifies CASSPLTGENSPLHF.

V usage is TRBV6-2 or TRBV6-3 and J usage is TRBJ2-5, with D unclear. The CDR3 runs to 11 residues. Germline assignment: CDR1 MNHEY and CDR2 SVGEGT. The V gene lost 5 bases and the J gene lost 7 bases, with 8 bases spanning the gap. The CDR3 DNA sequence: TGTGCCAGCAGTGCCTTCGGGACCCAGTACTTC. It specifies CASSAFGTQYF.

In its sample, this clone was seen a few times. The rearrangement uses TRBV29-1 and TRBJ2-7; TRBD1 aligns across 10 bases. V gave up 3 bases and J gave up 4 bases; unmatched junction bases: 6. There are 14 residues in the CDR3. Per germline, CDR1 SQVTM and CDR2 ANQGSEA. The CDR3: CSVDVGQGRYEQYF. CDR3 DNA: TGCAGCGTTGATGTGGGACAGGGGAGGTACGAGCAGTACTTC.

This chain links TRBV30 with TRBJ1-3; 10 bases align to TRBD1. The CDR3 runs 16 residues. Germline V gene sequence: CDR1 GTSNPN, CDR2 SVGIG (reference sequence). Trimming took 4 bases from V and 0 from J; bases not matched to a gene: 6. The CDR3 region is CAWTPTGGYSGNTIYF. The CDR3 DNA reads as TGTGCCTGGACCCCGACAGGGGGCTACTCTGGAAACACCATATATTTT.

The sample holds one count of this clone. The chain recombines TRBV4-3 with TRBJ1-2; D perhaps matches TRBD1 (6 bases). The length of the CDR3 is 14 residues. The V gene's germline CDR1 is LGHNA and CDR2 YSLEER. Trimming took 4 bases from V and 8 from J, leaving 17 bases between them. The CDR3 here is CASSLVGGARGYTF. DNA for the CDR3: TGCGCCAGCAGCCTGGTAGGGGGGGCAAGGGGCTACACCTTC.

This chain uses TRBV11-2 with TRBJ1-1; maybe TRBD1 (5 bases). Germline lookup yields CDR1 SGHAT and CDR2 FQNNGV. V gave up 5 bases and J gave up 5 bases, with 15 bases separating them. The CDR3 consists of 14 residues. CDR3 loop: CASSPTASRTEAFF. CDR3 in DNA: TGTGCCAGCAGCCCGACAGCTTCGCGAACTGAAGCTTTCTTT.

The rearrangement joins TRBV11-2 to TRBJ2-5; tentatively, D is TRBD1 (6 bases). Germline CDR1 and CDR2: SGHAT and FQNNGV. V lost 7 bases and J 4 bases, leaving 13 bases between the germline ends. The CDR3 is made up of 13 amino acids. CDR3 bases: TGTGCCAGCACCTTGGGGGCGAGAGAGACCCAGTACTTC. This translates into CASTLGARETQYF.

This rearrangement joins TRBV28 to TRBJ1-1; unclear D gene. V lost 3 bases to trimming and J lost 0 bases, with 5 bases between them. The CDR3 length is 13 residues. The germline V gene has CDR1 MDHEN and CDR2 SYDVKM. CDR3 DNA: TGTGCCAGCAGTTTCCTACTGAACACTGAAGCTTTCTTT. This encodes CASSFLLNTEAFF.

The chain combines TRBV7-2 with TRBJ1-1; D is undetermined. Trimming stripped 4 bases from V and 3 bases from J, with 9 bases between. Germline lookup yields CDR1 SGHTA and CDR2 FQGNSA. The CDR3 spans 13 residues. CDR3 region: CASSSLEYTEAFF. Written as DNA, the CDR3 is TGTGCCAGCAGCTCGCTCGAGTACACTGAAGCTTTCTTT.

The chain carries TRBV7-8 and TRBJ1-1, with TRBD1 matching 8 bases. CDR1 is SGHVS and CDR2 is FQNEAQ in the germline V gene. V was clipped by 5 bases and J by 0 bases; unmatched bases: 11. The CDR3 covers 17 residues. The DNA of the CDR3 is TGTGCCAGCAGCCTAGTGGGAGACAGGGGTCTGAACACTGAAGCTTTCTTT. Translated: CASSLVGDRGLNTEAFF.

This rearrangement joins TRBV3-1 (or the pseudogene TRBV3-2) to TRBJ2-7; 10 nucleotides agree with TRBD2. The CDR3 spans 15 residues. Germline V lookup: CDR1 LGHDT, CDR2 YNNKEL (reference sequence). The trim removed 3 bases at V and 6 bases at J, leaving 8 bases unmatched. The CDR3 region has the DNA TGTGCCAGCAGCCAGAAGCGGGGGGGCCCCTCCGAGCAGTACTTC. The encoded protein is CASSQKRGGPSEQYF.

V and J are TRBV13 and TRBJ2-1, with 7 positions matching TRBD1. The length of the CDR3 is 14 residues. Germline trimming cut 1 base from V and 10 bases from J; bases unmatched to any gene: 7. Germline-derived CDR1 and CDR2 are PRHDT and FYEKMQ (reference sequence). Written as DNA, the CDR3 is TGTGCCAGCAGCTTAGCCGCGACAGGGTCGGAGCAGTTCTTC. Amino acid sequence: CASSLAATGSEQFF. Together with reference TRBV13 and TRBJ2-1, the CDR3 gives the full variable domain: AAGVIQSPRHLIKEKRETATLKCYPIPRHDTVYWYQQGPGQDPQFLISFYEKMQSDKGSIPDRFSAQQFSDYHSELNMSSLELGDSALYFCASSLAATGSEQFFGPGTRLTVL.

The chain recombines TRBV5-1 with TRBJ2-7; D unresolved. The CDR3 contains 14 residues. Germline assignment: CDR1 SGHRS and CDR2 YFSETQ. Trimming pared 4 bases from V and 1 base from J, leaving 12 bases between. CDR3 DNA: TGCGCCAGCAGCACCACTCCCGGTTCCTACGAGCAGTACTTC. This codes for CASSTTPGSYEQYF.

CDR3 loop: CASSQAGGTFTDTQYF. CDR3 DNA sequence: TGTGCCAGCAGCCAAGCGGGGGGGACGTTCACAGATACGCAGTATTTT. V gene TRBV14 combines with J gene TRBJ2-3; 8 nucleotides agree with TRBD2. CDR1 is SGHDN and CDR2 is FVKESK in the germline V gene. CDR3 length: 16 amino acids. Germline trimming cut 1 base from V and 2 bases from J; bases unmatched to any gene: 5.

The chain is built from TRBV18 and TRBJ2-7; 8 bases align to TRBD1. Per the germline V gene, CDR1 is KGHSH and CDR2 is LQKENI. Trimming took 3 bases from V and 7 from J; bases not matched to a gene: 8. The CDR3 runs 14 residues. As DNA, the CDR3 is TGTGCCAGCTCACCGGACAGGGTAGGGAGGGAGCAGTACTTC. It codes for CASSPDRVGREQYF.

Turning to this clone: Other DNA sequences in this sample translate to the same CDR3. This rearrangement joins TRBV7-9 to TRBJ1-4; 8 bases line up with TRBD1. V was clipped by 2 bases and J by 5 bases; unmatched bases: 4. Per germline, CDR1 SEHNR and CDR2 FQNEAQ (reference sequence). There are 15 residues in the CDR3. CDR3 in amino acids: CASSLNTGGNEKLFF. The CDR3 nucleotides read TGTGCCAGCAGCTTAAATACAGGGGGAAATGAAAAACTGTTTTTT.

The CDR3 DNA sequence: TGCGCCAGCAGCTTGGTAGGGACAGGGCCCACTGAAGCTTTCTTT. Its protein product is CASSLVGTGPTEAFF. The J gene is TRBJ1-1, the V gene TRBV5-1; 9 bases are shared with TRBD1. V lost 0 bases, J lost 4 bases, and 4 bases stayed unmatched. Germline lookup yields CDR1 SGHRS and CDR2 YFSETQ. This CDR3 has 15 amino acids.

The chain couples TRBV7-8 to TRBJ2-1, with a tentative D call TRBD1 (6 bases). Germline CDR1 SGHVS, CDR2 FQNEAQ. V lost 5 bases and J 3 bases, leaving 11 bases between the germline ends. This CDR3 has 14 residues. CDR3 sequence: CASSPRGDYNEQFF. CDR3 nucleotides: TGTGCCAGCAGCCCCAGGGGCGACTACAATGAGCAGTTCTTC.

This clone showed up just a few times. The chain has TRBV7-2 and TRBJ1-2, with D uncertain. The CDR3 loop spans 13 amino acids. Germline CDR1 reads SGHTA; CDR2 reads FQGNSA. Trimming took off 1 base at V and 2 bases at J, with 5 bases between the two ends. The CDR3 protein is CASSLDTNYGYTF. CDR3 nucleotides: TGTGCCAGCAGCTTAGACACAAACTATGGCTACACCTTC.

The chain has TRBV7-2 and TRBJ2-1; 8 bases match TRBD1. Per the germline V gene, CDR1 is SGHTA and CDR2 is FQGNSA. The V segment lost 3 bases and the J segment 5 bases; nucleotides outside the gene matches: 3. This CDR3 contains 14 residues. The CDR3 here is CASSLSTGDNEQFF. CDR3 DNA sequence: TGTGCCAGCAGCTTGTCGACAGGGGACAATGAGCAGTTCTTC.

The CDR3 DNA reads as TGTGCCATCAGTGAGACCGGACAGAATGAGGGCTACACCTTC. This encodes CAISETGQNEGYTF. The chain recombines TRBV10-3 with TRBJ1-2; the D gene is possibly TRBD1 (6 bases). Trimming left V 2 bases short and J 8 bases short, with 15 bases between. The CDR3 is 14 residues long. Germline lookup yields CDR1 ENHRY and CDR2 SYGVKD.

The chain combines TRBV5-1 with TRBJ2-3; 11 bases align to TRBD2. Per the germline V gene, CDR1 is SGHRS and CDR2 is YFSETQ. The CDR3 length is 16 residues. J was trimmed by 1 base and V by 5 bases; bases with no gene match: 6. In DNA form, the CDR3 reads TGCGCCAGCAGGGCCGGGACTAGCGGACGCACAGATACGCAGTATTTT. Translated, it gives CASRAGTSGRTDTQYF.

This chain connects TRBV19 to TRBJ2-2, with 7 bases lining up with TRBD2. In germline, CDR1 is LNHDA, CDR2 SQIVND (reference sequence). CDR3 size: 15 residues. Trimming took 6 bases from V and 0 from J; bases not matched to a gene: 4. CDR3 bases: TGTGCCAGTAGATTGGGACTACCGAACACCGGGGAGCTGTTTTTT. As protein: CASRLGLPNTGELFF.

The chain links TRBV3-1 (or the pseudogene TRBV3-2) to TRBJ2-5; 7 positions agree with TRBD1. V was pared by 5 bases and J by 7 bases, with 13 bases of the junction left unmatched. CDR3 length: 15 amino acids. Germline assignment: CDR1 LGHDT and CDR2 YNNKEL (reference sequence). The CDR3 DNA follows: TGTGCCAGCAGCTATCTACAGGGGAGTGATCGGACCCAGTACTTC. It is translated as CASSYLQGSDRTQYF.

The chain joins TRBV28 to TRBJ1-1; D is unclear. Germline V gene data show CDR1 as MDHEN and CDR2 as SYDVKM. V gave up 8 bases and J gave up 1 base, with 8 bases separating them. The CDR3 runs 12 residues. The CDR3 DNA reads TGTGCCAGCGGCGGCCGGAACACTGAAGCTTTCTTT. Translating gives CASGGRNTEAFF.

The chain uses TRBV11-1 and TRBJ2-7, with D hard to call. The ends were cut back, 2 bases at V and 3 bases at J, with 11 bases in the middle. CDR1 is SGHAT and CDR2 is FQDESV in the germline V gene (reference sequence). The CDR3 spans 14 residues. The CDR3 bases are TGTGCCAGCAGCTTAAACGCGGCGCTCTACGAGCAGTACTTC. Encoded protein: CASSLNAALYEQYF.